The 32 T cell receptor beta chains listed next were all sequenced from one sample in a study of T cell responses to AZD1222 COVID-19 vaccine. This table comes from immunoSEQ multiplex PCR, and its TCRdb copy is limited to in-frame clones, with some not included. The data hold around 140,000 clones, with 85% to 95% observed a single time. This specimen was peripheral blood, taken after recovery from COVID-19. The receptors originated from an adult who had recovered from COVID-19.

The chain joins TRBV11-2 to TRBJ2-7; D tentatively reads TRBD1 or TRBD2 (5 bases each). V dropped 5 bases and J dropped 5 bases, with 19 bases sitting between them. Germline CDR1 is SGHAT and CDR2 is FQNNGV. CDR3 length: 15 amino acids. This CDR3 is CASSAWDQKANEQYF. CDR3 DNA: TGTGCCAGCAGCGCTTGGGACCAGAAGGCGAACGAGCAGTACTTC.

The V gene is TRBV11-3, the J gene TRBJ2-1; D is possibly TRBD2 (5 bases). Germline V gives CDR1 SGHNT, CDR2 YENEEA. This CDR3 is 14 amino acids long. V was cut by 0 bases and J by 3 bases, with 6 bases left in between. Here the CDR3 reads CASSLEAGYNEQFF. The DNA for the CDR3 is TGTGCCAGCAGCTTAGAGGCGGGCTACAATGAGCAGTTCTTC. Using reference TRBV11-3 and TRBJ2-1 for the parts outside the CDR3, the full variable domain is EAGVVQSPRYKIIEKKQPVAFWCNPISGHNTLYWYLQNLGQGPELLIRYENEEAVDDSQLPKDRFSAERLKGVDSTLKIQPAELGDSAVYLCASSLEAGYNEQFFGPGTRLTVL.

The V and J genes are TRBV6-5 and TRBJ2-1; 7 bases align to TRBD2. From germline, CDR1 is MNHEY and CDR2 SVGAGI. The junction had 4 bases not matched to a gene; V was cut back by 2 bases and J by 0 bases. The CDR3 sequence is 16 residues long. In nucleotides, the CDR3 is TGTGCCAGCAGTTACCTCAGCGGGATCTCCTACAATGAGCAGTTCTTC. The encoded protein is CASSYLSGISYNEQFF.

The chain employs TRBV4-1 and TRBJ1-3; D remains unclear. Trimming took 0 bases from V and 3 from J, leaving 15 bases between them. From germline, CDR1 is MGHRA and CDR2 YSYEKL. The CDR3 sequence is 17 residues long. In DNA form, the CDR3 reads TGCGCCAGCAGCCAAGATCACCCCTCCCCCGGTGGAAACACCATATATTTT. This codes for CASSQDHPSPGGNTIYF.

As concerns this clone: Distinct nucleotide sequences in the sample also encode this CDR3. V usage is TRBV19 and J usage is TRBJ2-2; tentatively, D is TRBD1 (5 bases). Germline CDR1 is LNHDA and CDR2 is SQIVND (reference sequence). CDR3 length equals 14 residues. V was trimmed by 2 bases and J by 4 bases, leaving 8 bases between them. Written as DNA, the CDR3 is TGTGCCAGTAGTATAAGGGGTGGCACCGGGGAGCTGTTTTTT. It translates to CASSIRGGTGELFF.

The gene calls are TRBV28 and TRBJ1-6; 9 positions agree with TRBD1. CDR1 is MDHEN, CDR2 SYDVKM, per germline. Trimming took 4 bases from V and 7 from J; bases not matched to a gene: 8. This CDR3 comprises 16 residues. The CDR3 sequence: CASSSPGTGKNSPLHF. In DNA form, the CDR3 reads TGTGCCAGCAGTTCCCCCGGGACAGGGAAAAATTCACCCCTCCACTTT.

The rearrangement links TRBV19 to TRBJ2-5; TRBD1 matches 7 bases. Germline-derived CDR1 and CDR2 are LNHDA and SQIVND (reference sequence). V lost 6 bases and J lost 2; bases outside the gene matches: 3. The CDR3 is 13 amino acids. CDR3 residues: CASRNRGQETQYF. Written as DNA, the CDR3 is TGTGCCAGTAGAAACAGGGGACAAGAGACCCAGTACTTC.

The chain has TRBV6-5 and TRBJ1-5; weak D call: TRBD1 (6 bases). Germline values: CDR1 MNHEY, CDR2 SVGAGI. There are 14 residues in the CDR3. Trimming pared 6 bases from V and 6 bases from J, leaving 15 bases between. Written as DNA, the CDR3 is TGTGCCAGCAGGAATACAGGGCTGGGTCAGCCCCAGCATTTT. Translating gives CASRNTGLGQPQHF.

The V and J genes are TRBV7-6 and TRBJ2-3; 12 positions match TRBD2. There are 16 residues in the CDR3. V lost 0 bases, J lost 4 bases, and 2 bases stayed unmatched. Germline V gene lookup returns CDR1 SGHVS and CDR2 FNYEAQ. CDR3 DNA: TGTGCCAGCAGCTTAGCGGCTAGCGGGAGGGCAGATACGCAGTATTTT. Its protein product is CASSLAASGRADTQYF.

This chain connects TRBV19 to TRBJ2-7, with D uncertain. Trimming left V 1 base short and J 2 bases short, with 9 bases between. CDR3 size: 14 residues. Germline assignment: CDR1 LNHDA and CDR2 SQIVND (reference sequence). The CDR3 loop is CASSIGDETYEQYF. For the CDR3, the DNA is TGTGCCAGTAGTATAGGTGACGAGACCTACGAGCAGTACTTC.

This clone was detected once. The rearrangement joins TRBV27 to TRBJ2-7; 7 bases match TRBD1. The trim removed 0 bases at V and 2 bases at J, leaving 7 bases unmatched. The V gene's germline CDR1 is MNHEY and CDR2 SMNVEV (reference sequence). CDR3 size: 16 residues. The CDR3 loop reads CASSLSDTGVTYEQYF. CDR3 nucleotide sequence: TGTGCCAGCAGTTTATCCGACACAGGGGTTACCTACGAGCAGTACTTC.

This chain uses TRBV29-1 with TRBJ2-3; a possible D gene is TRBD2 (7 bases). V lost 3 bases, J lost 3 bases, and 13 bases lay in between. The CDR3 consists of 14 residues. Germline loops: CDR1 SQVTM, CDR2 ANQGSEA. The CDR3 protein is CSVERGQLTDTQYF. In DNA form, the CDR3 reads TGCAGCGTTGAGCGGGGGCAGCTGACAGATACGCAGTATTTT.

The V and J genes are TRBV27 and TRBJ2-7, with D possibly matching TRBD2 (6 bases). The CDR3 spans 12 residues. The germline V and J ends were trimmed by 3 bases and 6 bases, with 9 bases remaining between them. Germline CDR1 is MNHEY and CDR2 is SMNVEV (reference sequence). Here the CDR3 reads CASSFFGGEQYF. The CDR3 DNA is TGTGCCAGCAGTTTCTTCGGGGGCGAGCAGTACTTC.

The chain recombines TRBV4-1 with TRBJ2-5, with 7 bases matching TRBD2. With V trimmed by 6 bases and J by 2 bases, 9 bases remained unmatched. CDR3 length: 15 residues. Per germline, CDR1 MGHRA and CDR2 YSYEKL. CDR3 residues: CASSRGPSGQETQYF. The CDR3 DNA reads TGCGCCAGCAGTCGCGGGCCTAGCGGACAAGAGACCCAGTACTTC.

This clone occurred a few times. The rearrangement uses TRBV7-9 and TRBJ2-1; 7 nucleotides line up with TRBD2. Germline V gene sequence: CDR1 SEHNR, CDR2 FQNEAQ (reference sequence). The trim removed 5 bases at V and 7 bases at J, leaving 8 bases unmatched. This CDR3 region has 14 residues. CDR3 nucleotide sequence: TGTGCCAGCAGCCGCCCAAGCGGGAATAATGAGCAGTTCTTC. Its protein product is CASSRPSGNNEQFF. Together with reference TRBV7-9 and TRBJ2-1, the CDR3 gives the full variable domain: DTGVSQNPRHKITKRGQNVTFRCDPISEHNRLYWYRQTLGQGPEFLTYFQNEAQLEKSRLLSDRFSAERPKGSFSTLEIQRTEQGDSAMYLCASSRPSGNNEQFFGPGTRLTVL.

V is TRBV10-2 and J is TRBJ1-6; unclear D gene. This CDR3 comprises 15 residues. The ends were cut back, 6 bases at V and 1 base at J, with 10 bases in the middle. The germline CDR1 and CDR2 sequences are WSHSY and SAAADI. The CDR3 loop reads CASRASRSYNSPLHF. The CDR3 nucleotides read TGCGCCAGCAGGGCCTCGAGGTCCTATAATTCACCCCTCCACTTT.

This chain links TRBV18 with TRBJ2-7; possible D gene TRBD1, 6 bases. The V end lost 3 bases, the J end lost 6 bases, and 12 bases lay between the germline ends. The CDR3 is 13 residues long. Per germline, CDR1 KGHSH and CDR2 LQKENI. CDR3 sequence reads: CASSPGQYSEQYF. DNA for the CDR3: TGTGCCAGCTCACCCGGACAGTACAGCGAGCAGTACTTC.

This chain uses TRBV27 with TRBJ1-6; D unresolved. CDR1 MNHEY and CDR2 SMNVEV come from the germline V gene (reference sequence). The CDR3 sequence is 18 residues long. Trimming removed 2 bases at V and 7 bases at J, with 21 bases between. As DNA, the CDR3 is TGTGCCAGCAGTTTAAGTGCCGTCTCGGGAGTAATGAATTCACCCCTCCACTTT. This encodes CASSLSAVSGVMNSPLHF.

This chain's CDR3 is CASSEVGTGNTEAFF. Here the CDR3 DNA reads TGTGCCAGCAGTGAAGTAGGGACAGGGAACACTGAAGCTTTCTTT. The chain recombines TRBV2 with TRBJ1-1; TRBD1 agrees at 8 bases. With 1 base clipped from V and 1 base from J, the junction kept 2 bases outside the gene matches. The CDR3 is 15 residues long. Looked up from germline, CDR1 is SNHLY and CDR2 is FYNNEI.

This chain connects TRBV6-1 to TRBJ2-7; 8 bases line up with TRBD1. V shed 0 bases, J shed 1 base, and the junction held 5 bases outside the gene matches. This CDR3 has 16 residues. Germline V CDR1 and CDR2: MNHNS, SASEGT. The CDR3 sequence is CASSEARDRTSYEQYF. The CDR3 coding sequence is TGTGCCAGCAGTGAAGCTAGGGACAGGACTTCCTACGAGCAGTACTTC.

The chain has TRBV4-1 and TRBJ1-1; D ambiguous. The CDR3 is 15 residues long. V lost 4 bases, J lost 1 base, and 13 bases lay in between. Germline CDR1 reads MGHRA; CDR2 reads YSYEKL. The CDR3: CASSPSWGRNTEAFF. In nucleotides, the CDR3 is TGCGCCAGCAGCCCCTCGTGGGGTAGGAACACTGAAGCTTTCTTT.

The CDR3 DNA reads TGTGCCAGCACCAGGACAGGGAACTATGGCTACACCTTC. Encoded protein: CASTRTGNYGYTF. The rearrangement joins TRBV5-4 to TRBJ1-2; 8 positions match TRBD1. CDR1 is SGHNT and CDR2 is YYREEE in the germline V gene (reference sequence). J gave up 2 bases and V 6 bases, and 3 bases lay outside the gene matches. This CDR3 is built from 13 residues.

The chain couples TRBV15 to TRBJ2-5; D not resolved. The CDR3 length is 11 residues. The V end was cut by 8 bases, the J end by 6 bases, with 10 bases between. CDR1 is LNHNV, CDR2 YYDKDF, per germline (reference sequence). CDR3 residues: CATSIEKTQYF. The CDR3, as DNA: TGTGCCACCTCGATAGAAAAGACCCAGTACTTC.

The rearrangement links TRBV5-1 to TRBJ2-3, with TRBD2 identical over 10 bases. Germline V CDR1 and CDR2: SGHRS, YFSETQ. CDR3 length: 17 amino acids. Trimming removed 0 bases from V and 0 bases from J; junction bases left unmatched: 4. The CDR3 DNA reads as TGCGCCAGCAGCTTGGGGACTAGCGGATCAAGCACAGATACGCAGTATTTT. Its translation is CASSLGTSGSSTDTQYF. Combining the CDR3 with reference TRBV5-1 and TRBJ2-3 gives the whole variable domain KAGVTQTPRYLIKTRGQQVTLSCSPISGHRSVSWYQQTPGQGLQFLFEYFSETQRNKGNFPGRFSGRQFSNSRSEMNVSTLELGDSALYLCASSLGTSGSSTDTQYFGPGTRLTVL.

The V call is TRBV5-1, the J call TRBJ1-4, with D maybe TRBD1 (5 bases). Germline V CDR1 and CDR2: SGHRS, YFSETQ. V was clipped by 5 bases and J by 6 bases, with 17 bases between them. CDR3 size: 15 residues. CDR3: CASSSEGVRHEKLFF. CDR3 DNA sequence: TGCGCCAGCAGTTCCGAAGGGGTACGACATGAAAAACTGTTTTTT.

The chain employs TRBV6-5 and TRBJ1-4; 12 nucleotides line up with TRBD1. The CDR3 totals 15 residues. Trimming removed 10 bases from V and 1 base from J; junction bases left unmatched: 4. From germline, CDR1 is MNHEY and CDR2 SVGAGI. CDR3: CATGTGGGTNEKLFF. CDR3 sequence (DNA): TGTGCCACCGGGACAGGGGGCGGAACTAATGAAAAACTGTTTTTT.

The chain uses TRBV3-1 (or the pseudogene TRBV3-2) and TRBJ2-2; no definite D call. CDR3 length: 16 residues. Germline lookup yields CDR1 LGHDT and CDR2 YNNKEL (reference sequence). Trimming removed 4 bases from V and 1 base from J, with 13 bases in between. The DNA of the CDR3 is TGTGCCAGCAGCCGGCGCACAGTCAGGAACACCGGGGAGCTGTTTTTT. This translates into CASSRRTVRNTGELFF.

This clone was recorded a few times. J is TRBJ1-4 and V is TRBV30; no firm D call. Germline CDR1 and CDR2: GTSNPN and SVGIG (reference sequence). Trimming cost V 3 bases and J 1 base, with 9 bases left between them. This CDR3 spans 14 amino acids. The CDR3 is CAWSAEGTNEKLFF. The CDR3 nucleotides read TGTGCCTGGAGCGCGGAGGGAACTAATGAAAAACTGTTTTTT.

The chain couples TRBV27 to TRBJ2-7, with unresolved D. Germline CDR1 MNHEY, CDR2 SMNVEV (reference sequence). V was pared by 3 bases and J by 7 bases, with 16 bases between. The CDR3 covers 14 residues. The CDR3 protein is CASSFGASALEQYF. As DNA, the CDR3 is TGTGCCAGCAGTTTCGGAGCGTCAGCCTTAGAGCAGTACTTC.

This chain links TRBV19 with TRBJ1-5; 8 bases fit TRBD1. The CDR3 is made up of 19 amino acids. V shed 5 bases and J 0 bases; nucleotides not matched to a gene: 15. Germline values: CDR1 LNHDA, CDR2 SQIVND (reference sequence). CDR3 in amino acids: CASSPGQGWGPYSNQPQHF. As DNA, the CDR3 is TGTGCCAGTAGTCCTGGACAGGGTTGGGGCCCTTATAGCAATCAGCCCCAGCATTTT.

The rearrangement uses TRBV28 and TRBJ2-1, with 11 bases fitting TRBD2. The CDR3 covers 21 residues. The germline V gene encodes CDR1 MDHEN and CDR2 SYDVKM. The V gene end was trimmed by 6 bases and the J gene end by 0 bases; junction bases not matched to a gene: 19. This chain's CDR3 is CASSPLTSGRSPKSSYNEQFF. DNA of the CDR3: TGTGCCAGCAGCCCCCTAACTAGCGGGAGATCCCCCAAGAGCTCCTACAATGAGCAGTTCTTC.

The rearrangement links TRBV18 to TRBJ2-7; possible D gene TRBD2, 6 bases. Trimming took off 10 bases at V and 6 bases at J, with 13 bases between the two ends. Germline assignment: CDR1 KGHSH and CDR2 LQKENI. The CDR3 is 11 amino acids. In DNA form, the CDR3 reads TGTGCCACACGGGAGTCAACCGAGCAGTACTTC. It translates to CATRESTEQYF.